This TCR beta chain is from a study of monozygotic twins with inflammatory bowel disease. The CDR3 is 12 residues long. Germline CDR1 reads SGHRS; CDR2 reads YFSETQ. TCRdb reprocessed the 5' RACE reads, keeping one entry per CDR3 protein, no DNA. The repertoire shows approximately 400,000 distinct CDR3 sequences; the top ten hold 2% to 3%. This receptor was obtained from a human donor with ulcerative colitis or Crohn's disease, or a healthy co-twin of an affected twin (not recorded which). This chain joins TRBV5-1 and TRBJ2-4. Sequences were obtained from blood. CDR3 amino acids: CASSLGSEVQYF.